This record covers a single T cell receptor beta chain. The CDR3 runs to 15 residues. Germline lookup yields CDR1 SGDLS and CDR2 YYNGEE. V was shortened by 0 bases and J by 4 bases, with 11 bases between the two germline ends. This sample is part of a study of cytomegalovirus exposure and HLA in healthy donors. PCR involved 60 Vbeta and 13 Jbeta primers. Assay used: immunoSEQ multiplex PCR; TCRdb lists only in-frame clones, some missing. The sample yields about 130,000 clones, 79% seen once. Sequencing was carried out using PBMCs. This TCR derives from a male donor in good health and CMV-seronegative. The chain links TRBV9 to TRBJ2-1; possibly TRBD1 for D (6 bases). In DNA form, the CDR3 reads TGTGCCAGCAGCGTAGAGGGGGATGAGTACAATGAGCAGTTCTTC. This translates into CASSVEGDEYNEQFF.